The rows below give T cell receptor beta chains drawn from one sample of a study of blood T cell repertoires in COVID-19. Clones were sequenced by immunoSEQ multiplex PCR, and TCRdb holds only the in-frame ones, with some missing. The sample has 130,000 to 150,000 clones, roughly nine tenths seen once. The sequenced sample consisted of peripheral blood. These TCRs come from a human donor in a cohort sampled during active COVID-19. Both conserved end residues are trimmed from each CDR3.

v_gene	len	j_gene	CDR3aa
TRBV7-9	11	TRBJ1-2	ASSLAAGNGYT
TRBV19	13	TRBJ2-3	ASSLLAGEWDTQY
TRBV30	10	TRBJ1-1	AWRGARRGAF
TRBV5-6	13	TRBJ2-1	ASSTGGRAYNEQF
TRBV3-1/TRBV3-2	12	TRBJ2-2	ASSQAPGTGELF
TRBV20-1	12	TRBJ2-1	SASWRGAYNEQF
TRBV7-3	11	TRBJ2-3	ASRGQAQITQY
TRBV18	14	TRBJ2-3	ASSPRLAGVADTQY
TRBV9	13	TRBJ1-1	ASSAGGLMNTEAF
TRBV29-1	9	TRBJ2-2	SAEGSGELF
TRBV24-1	10	TRBJ1-5	AIGTADQPQH
TRBV9	13	TRBJ1-4	ASSVGERSNEKLF
TRBV7-3	12	TRBJ2-6	ASSLRGGANVLT
TRBV7-9	11	TRBJ1-1	ASSRTGYTEAF
TRBV3-1/TRBV3-2	15	TRBJ2-1	ASSFRLAGGSSNEQF
TRBV27	12	TRBJ1-3	ASRRTASGNTIY
TRBV10-3	15	TRBJ2-1	AISESRASGDNNEQF
TRBV7-6	15	TRBJ2-2	ASSPPRWGGNTGELF
TRBV4-1	18	TRBJ2-1	ASSPWGASGGPSFYNEQF
TRBV4-2	14	TRBJ2-3	ASSQVASGVTDTQY
TRBV9	14	TRBJ2-2	ASSVESRANTGELF
TRBV19	12	TRBJ2-2	ASSIDRDTGELF
TRBV19	11	TRBJ2-7	ASSIDPGQRRY
TRBV4-3	12	TRBJ2-7	ASSQDWGAYEQY
TRBV7-9	9	TRBJ2-7	ASSVDIEQY
TRBV3-1/TRBV3-2	14	TRBJ2-2	ASSQGPGGPFGELF
TRBV11-2	12	TRBJ2-5	ASSSTDLQETQY
TRBV2	11	TRBJ1-4	ASSTGPNKKLF
TRBV10-3	12	TRBJ1-6	AISRTGLNSPLH
TRBV11-3	12	TRBJ2-7	ASSTRQGSYEQY
TRBV2	10	TRBJ1-2	ASLQGGYGYT